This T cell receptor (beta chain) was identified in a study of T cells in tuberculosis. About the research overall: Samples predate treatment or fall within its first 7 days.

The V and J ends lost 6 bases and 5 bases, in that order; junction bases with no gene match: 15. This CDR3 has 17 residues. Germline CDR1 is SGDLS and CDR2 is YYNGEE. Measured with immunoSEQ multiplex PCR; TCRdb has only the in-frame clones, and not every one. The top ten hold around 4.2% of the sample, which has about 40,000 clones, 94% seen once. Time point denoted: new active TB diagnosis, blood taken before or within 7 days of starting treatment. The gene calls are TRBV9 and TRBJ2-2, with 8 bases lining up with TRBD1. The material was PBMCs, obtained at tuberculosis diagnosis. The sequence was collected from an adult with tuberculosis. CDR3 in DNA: TGTGCCAGCACCTTCTTTTACTCGACAGGGGTAACCGGGGAGCTGTTTTTT. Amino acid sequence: CASTFFYSTGVTGELFF.